The 24 T cell receptor beta chains listed next were all sequenced from one sample in a study of glioma-infiltrating T cells after dendritic cell vaccination. Generated by immunoSEQ multiplex PCR, the TCRdb table keeps only in-frame clones and is missing some. Of 75,000 to 95,000 clones detected, roughly 77% appear once; the ten largest clones hold roughly 2.1%. The time point denotes: after dendritic cell vaccination, including at tumor progression/relapse. The sample in question was blood, obtained after dendritic cell vaccination. These receptors all stem from a human donor with glioblastoma.

The CDR3 DNA reads as TGCACCAGCAGCCGAGATCAGATGCTGAATAGCAATCAGCCCCAGCATTTT. It specifies CTSSRDQMLNSNQPQHF. The chain links TRBV1 to TRBJ1-5; the table's D call TRBD1 went unverified against the DNA. TRBV1 is recorded as a pseudogene. The CDR3 totals 17 residues.

This clone was seen more than once but under ten times. This chain links TRBV5-1 with TRBJ2-7; a weak D match, TRBD1 (6 bases). Germline V gene data show CDR1 as SGHRS and CDR2 as YFSETQ. The CDR3 contains 14 residues. The V end lost 3 bases, the J end lost 2 bases, and 12 bases lay between the germline ends. The CDR3 region is CASSSSGQTYEQYF. The CDR3 region has the DNA TGCGCCAGCAGCTCATCCGGACAGACCTACGAGCAGTACTTC. The whole variable domain, filled in from reference TRBV5-1 and TRBJ2-7, reads KAGVTQTPRYLIKTRGQQVTLSCSPISGHRSVSWYQQTPGQGLQFLFEYFSETQRNKGNFPGRFSGRQFSNSRSEMNVSTLELGDSALYLCASSSSGQTYEQYFGPGTRLTVT.

This clone is a singleton in its sample. The gene calls are TRBV19 and TRBJ2-7; D perhaps matches TRBD2 (6 bases). This CDR3 spans 14 amino acids. Germline V gives CDR1 LNHDA, CDR2 SQIVND (reference sequence). V was cut by 1 base and J by 7 bases, with 14 bases left in between. CDR3 loop: CASSIVFGGREQYV. CDR3 sequence (DNA): TGTGCCAGTAGTATAGTGTTCGGGGGTAGGGAGCAGTACGTC.

The chain couples TRBV6-6 to TRBJ1-4; D unclear. The ends were cut back, 4 bases at V and 3 bases at J, with 15 bases in the middle. Looked up from germline, CDR1 is MNHNY and CDR2 is SVGAGI (reference sequence). CDR3 length: 16 amino acids. The CDR3 sequence is CASSFTRRTSNEKLFF. As DNA, the CDR3 is TGTGCCAGCAGTTTTACGCGGCGCACCTCTAATGAAAAACTGTTTTTT.

This chain joins TRBV7-3 and TRBJ2-4; D perhaps matches TRBD1 (5 bases). The V and J ends lost 2 bases and 9 bases respectively, with 11 bases between them. The CDR3 runs to 13 residues. Germline CDR1 is SGHTA and CDR2 is FQGTGA. This chain's CDR3 is CASSLSVQGIQYF. As DNA, the CDR3 is TGTGCCAGCAGCTTATCTGTCCAGGGCATTCAGTACTTC. Supplemented by reference TRBV7-3 and TRBJ2-4, the full variable domain reads GAGVSQTPSNKVTEKGKYVELRCDPISGHTALYWYRQSLGQGPEFLIYFQGTGAADDSGLPNDRFFAVRPEGSVSTLKIQRTERGDSAVYLCASSLSVQGIQYFGAGTRLSVL.

The rearrangement links TRBV30 to TRBJ1-4, with 8 bases that match TRBD1. Germline V CDR1 and CDR2: GTSNPN, SVGIG (reference sequence). J was trimmed by 5 bases and V by 3 bases; bases with no gene match: 11. The CDR3 has 16 amino acids. CDR3 nucleotide sequence: TGTGCCTGGAGCCCTCCGGACAGGGTACCGAATGAAAAACTGTTTTTT. Its protein product is CAWSPPDRVPNEKLFF.

Concerning this clone: Other DNA variants within this sample encode the same CDR3. This chain uses TRBV2 with TRBJ2-7; D gene ambiguous. Looked up from germline, CDR1 is SNHLY and CDR2 is FYNNEI. This CDR3 is 11 amino acids long. Trimming took off 2 bases at V and 3 bases at J, with 2 bases between the two ends. CDR3: CASSEYYEQYF. CDR3 sequence (DNA): TGTGCCAGCAGTGAATACTACGAGCAGTACTTC.

This clone was counted once. The rearrangement links TRBV2 to TRBJ2-5; maybe TRBD1 (5 bases). There are 13 residues in the CDR3. Germline-derived CDR1 and CDR2 are SNHLY and FYNNEI. Trimming pared 6 bases from V and 4 bases from J, leaving 12 bases between. Here the CDR3 reads CASRTQGAETQYF. The CDR3 coding sequence is TGTGCCAGCAGGACGCAAGGGGCAGAGACCCAGTACTTC.

This chain joins TRBV18 and TRBJ2-3, with D unresolved. The CDR3 is 13 residues long. The V end lost 0 bases, the J end lost 6 bases, and 7 bases lay between the germline ends. Germline V gene lookup returns CDR1 KGHSH and CDR2 LQKENI. The chain's CDR3 is CASSPPGLDTQYF. DNA for the CDR3: TGTGCCAGCTCACCACCGGGCTTGGATACGCAGTATTTT.

This clone appeared a single time. J is TRBJ1-1 and V is TRBV7-3; 8 bases are shared with TRBD1. The V and J ends lost 5 bases and 3 bases, in that order; junction bases with no gene match: 5. The CDR3 runs to 14 residues. The germline V gene encodes CDR1 SGHTA and CDR2 FQGTGA. In nucleotides, the CDR3 is TGTGCCAGCAGCGCGACAGGGGCGGACACTGAAGCTTTCTTT. Protein sequence: CASSATGADTEAFF.

This chain uses TRBV25-1 with TRBJ1-2; D may be TRBD1 (5 bases). The germline V gene has CDR1 MGHDK and CDR2 SYGVNS. Trimming shortened V by 3 bases and J by 5 bases, and 13 bases separated the two germline ends. This CDR3 has 14 amino acids. In nucleotides, the CDR3 is TGTGCCAGCAGTGACCCCACTCGGGGGTATGGCTACACCTTC. Amino acids: CASSDPTRGYGYTF.

CDR3 nucleotide sequence: TGTGCCAGCAGCCTTGAGCGGGGGACGACTAGCGGGAGCGCAGATACGCAGTATTTT. Translating gives CASSLERGTTSGSADTQYF. V and J are TRBV4-2 and TRBJ2-3; 12 nucleotides match TRBD2. The CDR3 has 19 amino acids. V was pared by 4 bases and J by 4 bases, with 15 bases of the junction left unmatched. CDR1 and CDR2 (germline): LGHNA, YNFKEQ.

This clone came up once. The V and J genes are TRBV7-8 and TRBJ2-2; weak D call: TRBD1 (6 bases). The CDR3 is 16 amino acids. V lost 5 bases and J 0 bases, leaving 13 bases between the germline ends. CDR1 is SGHVS and CDR2 is FQNEAQ in the germline V gene. Written as DNA, the CDR3 is TGTGCCAGCAGCACCCGGGACAACGCGAACACCGGGGAGCTGTTTTTT. It translates to CASSTRDNANTGELFF.

The V gene is TRBV7-6, the J gene TRBJ2-1; 7 bases match TRBD1. Germline values: CDR1 SGHVS, CDR2 FNYEAQ. V dropped 1 base and J dropped 5; count of bases not matched to a gene: 2. The CDR3 extends over 14 amino acids. Here the CDR3 DNA reads TGTGCCAGCAGCTTAGACAGGGGCAACAATGAGCAGTTCTTC. Translation gives CASSLDRGNNEQFF.

V is TRBV7-9 and J is TRBJ2-7; D ambiguous. The germline V gene has CDR1 SEHNR and CDR2 FQNEAQ (reference sequence). V lost 7 bases and J lost 6, with 13 bases in between. The CDR3 length is 12 residues. The CDR3 sequence is CASTVSSGEQYF. In DNA form, the CDR3 reads TGTGCCAGCACCGTGAGTTCCGGCGAGCAGTACTTC.

The V and J genes are TRBV5-4 and TRBJ2-1, with 10 bases fitting TRBD2. The V gene end was trimmed by 0 bases and the J gene end by 4 bases; junction bases not matched to a gene: 7. The CDR3 consists of 17 residues. Germline V gene data show CDR1 as SGHNT and CDR2 as YYREEE (reference sequence). This CDR3 is CASSLATGLASYNEQFF. CDR3 bases: TGTGCCAGCAGCTTGGCAACGGGACTAGCGTCGTACAATGAGCAGTTCTTC.

The V gene is TRBV4-1, the J gene TRBJ1-1; D gene uncertain. This CDR3 has 18 residues. Germline CDR1 MGHRA, CDR2 YSYEKL. Trimming removed 3 bases at V and 3 bases at J, with 23 bases between. The DNA of the CDR3 is TGCGCCAGCAGCCACCCCCAAAGCGAGGGTCGAAGGGACACTGAAGCTTTCTTT. Protein sequence: CASSHPQSEGRRDTEAFF.

The V and J genes are TRBV2 and TRBJ2-7; 7 bases align to TRBD2. The V gene end was trimmed by 5 bases and the J gene end by 2 bases; junction bases not matched to a gene: 3. Germline assignment: CDR1 SNHLY and CDR2 FYNNEI. The CDR3 loop spans 13 amino acids. The CDR3 DNA sequence: TGTGCCAGCAGTTCTAGCGGTGCCTACGAGCAGTACGTC. Translating gives CASSSSGAYEQYV.

CDR3 in amino acids: CASSLGQARSTDTQYF. The CDR3 DNA follows: TGCGCCAGCAGCTTGGGACAGGCCCGTAGCACAGATACGCAGTATTTT. The rearrangement joins TRBV5-1 to TRBJ2-3, with D possibly matching TRBD1 (6 bases). The germline V and J ends were trimmed by 0 bases and 0 bases, with 11 bases remaining between them. This CDR3 spans 16 amino acids. Germline CDR1 and CDR2: SGHRS and YFSETQ.

The CDR3 sequence is CASSPRAAGNGLYEQYF. For the CDR3, the DNA is TGTGCCAGCTCACCACGGGCAGCCGGTAATGGGCTCTACGAGCAGTACTTC. The chain recombines TRBV18 with TRBJ2-7; no firm D call. V shed 1 base and J shed 3 bases, with 19 bases lying between them. Germline lookup yields CDR1 KGHSH and CDR2 LQKENI. CDR3 size: 17 residues.

The gene calls are TRBV5-1 and TRBJ2-5; D may be TRBD1 (6 bases). V was clipped by 0 bases and J by 2 bases, with 11 bases between them. The CDR3 length is 15 residues. Germline V gives CDR1 SGHRS, CDR2 YFSETQ. The CDR3 DNA reads as TGCGCCAGCAGCTTGGGTCGTGGACAGCAAGAGACCCAGTACTTC. The encoded protein is CASSLGRGQQETQYF.

This clone was seen more than once but under ten times. The chain recombines TRBV5-1 with TRBJ1-1; D gene ambiguous. The CDR3 loop spans 12 amino acids. V lost 3 bases, J lost 4 bases, and 7 bases lay in between. Germline V gene data show CDR1 as SGHRS and CDR2 as YFSETQ. The CDR3 here is CASSSRVTEAFF. The DNA for the CDR3 is TGCGCCAGCAGCTCCCGGGTCACTGAAGCTTTCTTT.

The sample holds a few counts of this clone. The DNA for the CDR3 is TGCGCCAGCAGCTTGGGTGACAGTAATGAAAAACTGTTTTTT. Residues: CASSLGDSNEKLFF. V gene TRBV5-1 combines with J gene TRBJ1-4, with a tentative D call TRBD1 (5 bases). The germline gives CDR1 SGHRS, CDR2 YFSETQ. V lost 0 bases, J lost 4 bases, and 7 bases lay in between. The CDR3 is 14 amino acids.

The chain has TRBV4-1 and TRBJ2-5; D may be TRBD1 (5 bases). V was trimmed by 5 bases and J by 5 bases, leaving 15 bases between them. Germline CDR1 is MGHRA and CDR2 is YSYEKL. CDR3 length equals 14 residues. CDR3 sequence: CASSYQGESETQYF. CDR3 coding DNA: TGCGCCAGCAGCTACCAGGGCGAGTCGGAGACCCAGTACTTC.